Following are 13 T cell receptor beta chains from one sample sequenced in a study of blood T cell repertoires in COVID-19. Sequenced by immunoSEQ multiplex PCR; TCRdb stores in-frame clones only, minus some. The sample yields under 150,000 clones, over 60% seen once. Sequencing input: peripheral blood. The receptors were gathered from a man older than 75 with acute or convalescent COVID-19.

Written as DNA, the CDR3 is TGTGCCAGCAACCGGGACAGGGACTACAATGAGCAGTTCTTC. Its protein product is CASNRDRDYNEQFF. This chain connects TRBV2 to TRBJ2-1; 9 nucleotides line up with TRBD1. Per the germline V gene, CDR1 is SNHLY and CDR2 is FYNNEI. The V gene end was trimmed by 7 bases and the J gene end by 3 bases; junction bases not matched to a gene: 4. The CDR3 is made up of 14 amino acids. Using reference TRBV2 and TRBJ2-1 for the parts outside the CDR3, the full variable domain is EPEVTQTPSHQVTQMGQEVILRCVPISNHLYFYWYRQILGQKVEFLVSFYNNEISEKSEIFDDQFSVERPDGSNFTLKIRSTKLEDSAMYFCASNRDRDYNEQFFGPGTRLTVL.

This clone has a single count. The genes are TRBV15 and TRBJ1-1, with TRBD1 matching over 7 bases. The junction had 3 bases not matched to a gene; V was cut back by 6 bases and J by 2 bases. The CDR3 runs 13 residues. The germline CDR1 and CDR2 sequences are LNHNV and YYDKDF (reference sequence). CDR3 nucleotides: TGTGCCACCAGAGGGACAGCAAACACTGAAGCTTTCTTT. Protein sequence: CATRGTANTEAFF.

Points on this clone: Other DNA sequences in the sample encode the same CDR3. This chain uses TRBV7-2 with TRBJ2-7; no definite D call. In germline, CDR1 is SGHTA, CDR2 FQGNSA. This CDR3 contains 13 residues. Deletions cut 1 base from V and 3 bases from J, with 7 bases between. CDR3 residues: CASSLGRSYEQYF. CDR3 DNA: TGTGCCAGCAGCTTAGGTCGCAGCTACGAGCAGTACTTC.

On this clone itself: The identical CDR3 is also encoded by other nucleotide sequences in the sample. The J gene is TRBJ2-7, the V gene TRBV5-4; tentative D call: TRBD1 (6 bases). Between the trimmed V and J ends, which lost 4 bases and 3 bases, there was a span of 17 bases. The CDR3 is made up of 15 amino acids. Germline V gene lookup returns CDR1 SGHNT and CDR2 YYREEE (reference sequence). The CDR3 DNA reads as TGTGCCAGCAGCGTCACAGGGACGGGCCTCTACGAGCAGTACTTC. Its translation is CASSVTGTGLYEQYF. Looking up the rest from reference TRBV5-4 and TRBJ2-7 gives the full variable domain: ETGVTQSPTHLIKTRGQQVTLRCSSQSGHNTVSWYQQALGQGPQFIFQYYREEENGRGNFPPRFSGLQFPNYSSELNVNALELDDSALYLCASSVTGTGLYEQYFGPGTRLTVT.

The rearrangement links TRBV28 to TRBJ1-1, with 8 nucleotides matching TRBD1. V trimming: 4 bases; J trimming: 2 bases; junction bases outside the gene matches: 3. CDR3 size: 14 residues. In germline, CDR1 is MDHEN, CDR2 SYDVKM. CDR3 nucleotide sequence: TGTGCCAGCAGTTCTGGGACAGGCAACACTGAAGCTTTCTTT. Amino acid sequence: CASSSGTGNTEAFF.

This clone was detected only a few times. The chain has TRBV13 and TRBJ2-5, with D possibly being TRBD1 (6 bases). The germline V gene has CDR1 PRHDT and CDR2 FYEKMQ (reference sequence). V was clipped by 3 bases and J by 2 bases, with 7 bases between them. The CDR3 extends over 13 amino acids. Here the CDR3 reads CASSFDRQETQYF. The CDR3 bases are TGTGCCAGCAGCTTCGACAGGCAAGAGACCCAGTACTTC.

This chain connects TRBV7-2 to TRBJ2-2; D might be TRBD2 (5 bases). Germline V gene lookup returns CDR1 SGHTA and CDR2 FQGNSA. Trimming removed 1 base from V and 4 bases from J, with 10 bases in between. This CDR3 spans 15 amino acids. The CDR3 spells CASSLGGRSTGELFF. The CDR3 DNA reads as TGTGCCAGCAGCTTAGGAGGGCGAAGCACCGGGGAGCTGTTTTTT.

CDR3 sequence: CASSRTSGGAVDTQYF. The CDR3 nucleotides are TGCGCCAGCAGTCGGACCAGCGGGGGGGCCGTTGATACGCAGTATTTT. The chain joins TRBV4-3 to TRBJ2-3; 10 bases are a match to TRBD2. This CDR3 has 16 amino acids. Germline assignment: CDR1 LGHNA and CDR2 YSLEER. J was trimmed by 6 bases and V by 6 bases; bases with no gene match: 12.

This clone has just a few counts. The rearrangement joins TRBV7-6 to TRBJ2-5; no firm D call. The CDR3 runs to 13 residues. Germline loops: CDR1 SGHVS, CDR2 FNYEAQ. Between the trimmed V and J ends, which lost 5 bases and 2 bases, there was a span of 9 bases. In DNA form, the CDR3 reads TGTGCCAGCAGCGTCACTTTTCAAGAGACCCAGTACTTC. Translated, it gives CASSVTFQETQYF.

The chain is built from TRBV30 and TRBJ2-3; 11 bases are shared with TRBD2. This CDR3 is 15 amino acids long. Germline V gene lookup returns CDR1 GTSNPN and CDR2 SVGIG (reference sequence). V lost 2 bases, J lost 6 bases, and 7 bases stayed unmatched. The CDR3 nucleotides read TGTGCCTGGAGTATACTAGCGGGGGCCTCGGATACGCAGTATTTT. Translated, it gives CAWSILAGASDTQYF.

The rearrangement links TRBV2 to TRBJ2-3; no clear D. V lost 5 bases and J 2 bases, leaving 5 bases between the germline ends. Germline CDR1 and CDR2: SNHLY and FYNNEI. The CDR3 is 12 amino acids. The CDR3 spells CASSTTTDTQYF. In DNA, the CDR3 is TGTGCCAGCAGTACTACCACAGATACGCAGTATTTT.

DNA for the CDR3: TGTGCCAGCAGCGTCGCGGGGGGAAGGATCGGGGAGCTGTTTTTT. Its protein is CASSVAGGRIGELFF. The chain employs TRBV5-4 and TRBJ2-2; 8 nucleotides agree with TRBD2. The CDR3 runs to 15 residues. Germline assignment: CDR1 SGHNT and CDR2 YYREEE (reference sequence). J lost 7 bases, V lost 4 bases, and 9 bases had no gene match.

This chain links TRBV5-1 with TRBJ2-5; 9 nucleotides line up with TRBD2. The CDR3 runs 16 residues. V lost 0 bases to trimming and J lost 5 bases; unmatched junction nucleotides: 8. Germline V gives CDR1 SGHRS, CDR2 YFSETQ. CDR3 DNA sequence: TGCGCCAGCAGCTTGGATATTAGCCTAGCGGGGGAGACCCAGTACTTC. Its translation is CASSLDISLAGETQYF.